These T cell receptor beta chains were read from a single sample in a study of T cells after yellow fever vaccination. MiXCR was run by TCRdb on the 5' RACE reads, yielding one entry per CDR3 protein. The table lists 300,000 to 400,000 distinct CDR3 sequences, over 8% of them singletons, with about 20% in the top ten. Sequenced here: PBMCs, sampled on the day of the first yellow fever vaccination. These receptors came from a man between 18 and 35 years old who received the YFV17D yellow fever vaccine. CDR3s include the opening cysteine and the closing phenylalanine or tryptophan. The D gene is left open where the match is weak. The size field is filled for only some rows; it gives once, few, many or a size class.

j_call	v_call	d_call	clone_size	cdr3_nt	cdr3_aa
TRBJ1-4	TRBV4-1	NA	few	TGCGCCAGCAGCCAAGGCCACGGGGGGATTAGGGAAAAACTGTTTTTT	CASSQGHGGIREKLFF
TRBJ1-5	TRBV7-2	NA	NA	TGTGCCAGCAGCGTCAGGGGAGGGGATCAGCCCCAGCATTTT	CASSVRGGDQPQHF
TRBJ1-2	TRBV5-4	NA	many	TGTGCCAGCAGATCTGGACAGAGATATGGCTACACCTTC	CASRSGQRYGYTF
TRBJ2-5	TRBV23-1	NA	many	TGCGCCAGCAGTCAATCGCCACGAGAGACCCAGTACTTC	CASSQSPRETQYF
TRBJ2-1	TRBV3-1	TRBD2	NA	TGTGCCAGCAGCTATGCCGGACTAGCGGGGGGGCAAGAGGGTGAGCAGTTCTTC	CASSYAGLAGGQEGEQFF
TRBJ1-2	TRBV5-5	TRBD1	few	TGTGCCAGCAGCCCGGATTCAGGGGGCTATGGCTACACCTTC	CASSPDSGGYGYTF
TRBJ2-3	TRBV28	NA	few	TGTGCCAGCGGACCTCTTGAAACAGGGTACTGGGAAGTAGATACGCAGTATTTT	CASGPLETGYWEVDTQYF
TRBJ2-3	TRBV11-3	TRBD1	NA	TGTGCCAGCAGCCGGACAGGGCAACGCACAGATACGCAGTATTTT	CASSRTGQRTDTQYF
TRBJ2-1	TRBV2	TRBD1	NA	TGTGCCAGCAGTGTGGGGACAGGGGGCCAGGATGAGCAGTTCTTC	CASSVGTGGQDEQFF
TRBJ2-5	TRBV27	TRBD1	NA	TGTGCCAGCGGAGACAGGGCGAATCAAGAGACCCAGTACTTC	CASGDRANQETQYF
TRBJ2-5	TRBV28	NA	few	TGTGCCAGCAGTTTATTTCCTGGGGCGGAGACCCAGTACTTC	CASSLFPGAETQYF
TRBJ2-5	TRBV5-1	TRBD2	NA	TGCGCCAGCAGCTTTGGGCCTAGCGGGCAAGAGGCCCAGTACTTC	CASSFGPSGQEAQYF
TRBJ2-5	TRBV20-1	TRBD2	NA	TGCAGTGCACCGCCGCCGCGGGGGGAGACCCAGTACTTC	CSAPPPRGETQYF
TRBJ2-1	TRBV3-1	TRBD2	NA	TGTGCCAGCAGCCAAGATCCGACTAGCGGGAGCTACAATGAGCAGTTCTTC	CASSQDPTSGSYNEQFF
TRBJ2-7	TRBV4-1	NA	once	TGCGCCAGCATCCATCCAGGGGGGTCCTACGAGCAGTACTTC	CASIHPGGSYEQYF
TRBJ2-3	TRBV11-2	TRBD1	few	TGTGCCAGCAATACAGGGGATCCAGATACGCAGTATTTT	CASNTGDPDTQYF
TRBJ1-3	TRBV4-3	TRBD1	few	TGCGCCAGCAGCCAGACCACGGGACAGGGGAACACCATATATTTT	CASSQTTGQGNTIYF
TRBJ2-3	TRBV5-8	NA	NA	TGTGCCAGCAGCTTCTTCCAGGCCACCCGAACGGATACGCAGTATTTT	CASSFFQATRTDTQYF
TRBJ2-7	TRBV6-6	TRBD2	few	TGTGCCAGCAAACCCGCGGGGGATTTGCAGTACTTC	CASKPAGDLQYF
TRBJ2-5	TRBV5-1	NA	many	TGCGCCAGCAGCTTGGACCAGCAAGAGACCCAGTACTTC	CASSLDQQETQYF
TRBJ2-7	TRBV20-1	TRBD2	few	TGCAGTGTTCTCCGGGAGGGGTTTAACTACGAGCAGTACTTC	CSVLREGFNYEQYF
TRBJ2-1	TRBV9	TRBD2	many	TGTGCCAGCAGCGTAGCTAGCGGGGGCCTCAATGAGCAGTTCTTC	CASSVASGGLNEQFF
TRBJ1-4	TRBV5-6	NA	few	TGTGCCAGCAGCTTCAAGAATGAAAAACTGTTTTTT	CASSFKNEKLFF
TRBJ1-2	TRBV6-2/TRBV6-3	TRBD1	few	TGTGCCAGCAGTTACTCGGGACAGTGGTATGGCTACACCTTC	CASSYSGQWYGYTF
TRBJ2-5	TRBV7-2	TRBD1	NA	TGTGCCAGCAGCCTTGGACAGGTGGAGACCCAGTACTTC	CASSLGQVETQYF
TRBJ2-1	TRBV7-3	TRBD2	NA	TGTGCCAGCAGCTTAAAGGGCAGCGGGGGGGCCTATGAGCAGTTCTTC	CASSLKGSGGAYEQFF
TRBJ1-2	TRBV20-1	NA	few	TGCAGTGCTAGAGATCTGGAGGGCTATGGCTACACCTTC	CSARDLEGYGYTF
TRBJ2-1	TRBV7-3	NA	few	TGTGCCAGCAGCCAATCCCGGGGCACCAAAAATGAGCAGTTCTTC	CASSQSRGTKNEQFF
TRBJ2-1	TRBV11-3	TRBD1	few	TGTGCCAGCAGCGACGGGACAGGTCCTAATTACAATGAGCAGTTCTTC	CASSDGTGPNYNEQFF
TRBJ1-1	TRBV7-2	NA	NA	TGTGCCAACAAAAGACAGCCGAACACTGAAGCTTTCTTT	CANKRQPNTEAFF
TRBJ2-7	TRBV7-9	TRBD1	few	TGTGCCAGCAGCTTAGATAGGGCAGGGGGCGAGCAGTACTTC	CASSLDRAGGEQYF
TRBJ1-3	TRBV5-1	NA	NA	TGCGCCAGCAGACAGGCCTCTGGAAACACCATATATTTT	CASRQASGNTIYF
TRBJ1-5	TRBV20-1	TRBD1	NA	TGCAGTGCTAGCCCAAGAATCGGACAGGGGGTGAAGGGGAATCAGCCCCAGCATTTT	CSASPRIGQGVKGNQPQHF
TRBJ1-6	TRBV20-1	NA	many	TGCAGTGCTAGAGTTCAACAGGGTGTTGGTTCACCCCTCCACTTT	CSARVQQGVGSPLHF
TRBJ2-5	TRBV10-1	TRBD1	few	TGCGCCAGCAGTCCAGTCCAAGGGACAGTCTCCCAAGAGACCCAGTACTTC	CASSPVQGTVSQETQYF
TRBJ2-4	TRBV4-2	TRBD1	NA	TGTGCCAGGAGCCCAGGACAGGAAAACATTCAGTACTTC	CARSPGQENIQYF
TRBJ2-1	TRBV11-3	NA	few	TGTGCCAGCAGCTTCGGGTCGCTTTCCTACAATGAGCAGTTCTTC	CASSFGSLSYNEQFF
TRBJ2-5	TRBV4-2	TRBD1	NA	TGTGCCAGCAGCCAGGTCGATCAGGGGGCAGAGACCCAGTACTTC	CASSQVDQGAETQYF
TRBJ1-5	TRBV6-5	TRBD1	many	TGTGCCAGCAGTTACAGGGGGACAGGTGGGCAGCCCCAGCATTTT	CASSYRGTGGQPQHF
TRBJ1-5	TRBV7-2	NA	NA	TGTGCCAGCAGCCTACAAAGAAATCAGCCCCAGCATTTT	CASSLQRNQPQHF
TRBJ1-1	TRBV5-1	NA	few	TGCGCCAGCAGCTCGACTACAGGGCGAAAATCTACTGAAGCTTTCTTT	CASSSTTGRKSTEAFF
TRBJ2-1	TRBV6-5	TRBD2	few	TGTGCCAGCAGCCCGGGACTAGCTGAGCAGTTCTTC	CASSPGLAEQFF
TRBJ1-1	TRBV13	NA	NA	TGTGCCAGCAGCTTAGTGGGGGATGGAACTGAAGCTTTCTTT	CASSLVGDGTEAFF
TRBJ2-5	TRBV4-1	NA	NA	TGCGCCAGCAGCCAACGAAGGCAGGGTCGGAACCAAGAGACCCAGTACTTC	CASSQRRQGRNQETQYF
TRBJ1-6	TRBV12-3/TRBV12-4	TRBD1	NA	TGTGCCAGCAGGAAGAACCGGGACAGAGGATTTAATTCACCCCTCCACTTT	CASRKNRDRGFNSPLHF
TRBJ1-2	TRBV6-2/TRBV6-3	NA	NA	TGTGCCAGCAAAAGGGGGACGGCTAACTATGGCTACACCTTC	CASKRGTANYGYTF